The 13 T cell receptor beta chains given below trace back to one sample, sequenced in a study of early stage breast cancer tumors (TCRdb year 2017). Library preparation was by the immunoSEQ multiplex PCR assay. The clones in this table, taken by TCRdb from immuneACCESS, are in-frame only. Not every clone is retained; where verified, under half of the shortfall comes from an unresolved V gene, and the cause of the rest is unknown. This sample comprises around 40,000 clones, approximately 78% of them detected only once. Together, the top ten hold 7.2% of the sample. The sequenced sample consisted of blood. The receptors come from a person in their fifties or sixties with breast cancer.

The genes are TRBV13 and TRBJ2-7; 11 bases align to TRBD1. The germline V gene encodes CDR1 PRHDT and CDR2 FYEKMQ (reference sequence). V shed 5 bases, J shed 4 bases, and the junction held 4 bases outside the gene matches. The CDR3 is 14 amino acids. The CDR3: CASSLGTGGYEQYV. For the CDR3, the DNA is TGTGCCAGCAGCCTGGGGACAGGGGGATACGAGCAGTACGTC.

V usage is TRBV9 and J usage is TRBJ1-2, with TRBD1 matching 9 bases. The trim removed 4 bases at V and 1 base at J, leaving 5 bases unmatched. Germline CDR1 is SGDLS and CDR2 is YYNGEE. The CDR3 is 15 residues long. The CDR3 nucleotides are TGTGCCAGCAGCCCTCCGGGACAGGGTAACTATGGCTACACCTTC. It encodes CASSPPGQGNYGYTF. The full variable domain, rest sourced from reference TRBV9 and TRBJ1-2, is DSGVTQTPKHLITATGQRVTLRCSPRSGDLSVYWYQQSLDQGLQFLIQYYNGEERAKGNILERFSAQQFPDLHSELNLSSLELGDSALYFCASSPPGQGNYGYTFGSGTRLTVV.

The chain uses TRBV19 and TRBJ1-1; D is perhaps TRBD1 (5 bases). This CDR3 comprises 13 residues. V lost 3 bases and J 6 bases, leaving 11 bases between the germline ends. Germline CDR1 is LNHDA and CDR2 is SQIVND (reference sequence). The CDR3, as DNA: TGTGCCAGTAGTATCACCCCCAGGGCTGAAGCTTTCTTT. Protein product: CASSITPRAEAFF. The full variable domain, completed using reference TRBV19 and TRBJ1-1, is DGGITQSPKYLFRKEGQNVTLSCEQNLNHDAMYWYRQDPGQGLRLIYYSQIVNDFQKGDIAEGYSVSREKKESFPLTVTSAQKNPTAFYLCASSITPRAEAFFGQGTRLTVV.

The gene calls are TRBV27 and TRBJ1-4, with TRBD1 matching over 8 bases. Trimming at V came to 5 bases and at J to 1 base, leaving 3 bases not matched to a gene. CDR3 length: 15 residues. Germline loops: CDR1 MNHEY, CDR2 SMNVEV (reference sequence). CDR3 nucleotide sequence: TGTGCCAGCAGTCCACAGGGGGTAACTAATGAAAAACTGTTTTTT. Translating it yields CASSPQGVTNEKLFF.

The V call is TRBV9, the J call TRBJ1-2; no definite D call. The germline gives CDR1 SGDLS, CDR2 YYNGEE. V was pared by 0 bases and J by 5 bases, with 5 bases between. This CDR3 is built from 12 residues. The CDR3 here is CASSVGVYGYTF. The CDR3 DNA follows: TGTGCCAGCAGCGTAGGAGTGTATGGCTACACCTTC.

This clone was detected only once. The chain couples TRBV23-1 to TRBJ2-7; D remains ambiguous. TRBV23-1 is sorted into the ORF group, with uncertain function. The CDR3 length is 11 residues. V shed 4 bases and J shed 9 bases, with 10 bases lying between them. The CDR3 is CASSLSPGQYV. In nucleotides, the CDR3 is TGCGCCAGCAGTCTCTCCCCAGGGCAGTACGTC.

This clone was counted at least ten times. The chain combines TRBV19 with TRBJ1-2; maybe TRBD1 (6 bases). Germline values: CDR1 LNHDA, CDR2 SQIVND (reference sequence). The CDR3 spans 16 residues. Trimming took 0 bases from V and 4 from J, leaving 15 bases between them. The DNA of the CDR3 is TGTGCCAGTAGTATAGATGGGACACGTAAAATCTATGGCTACACCTTC. Its protein product is CASSIDGTRKIYGYTF.

This clone was counted a single time. The V gene is TRBV5-4, the J gene TRBJ2-3; a weak D match, TRBD1 (6 bases). CDR1 is SGHNT, CDR2 YYREEE, per germline (reference sequence). V dropped 2 bases and J dropped 3 bases, with 19 bases sitting between them. The CDR3 extends over 17 amino acids. The CDR3 DNA reads as TGTGCCAGCAGCTTTCCTATTAATCCGGGGACAACAGATACGCAGTATTTT. It translates to CASSFPINPGTTDTQYF.

The chain links TRBV11-2 to TRBJ1-2, with D perhaps TRBD1 (6 bases). V gave up 5 bases and J gave up 8 bases, with 21 bases separating them. There are 15 residues in the CDR3. Germline V CDR1 and CDR2: SGHAT, FQNNGV. CDR3 nucleotides: TGTGCCAGCAGCCCAAGCCTAGGACAGCCGAAAGGCTACACCTTC. Its translation is CASSPSLGQPKGYTF. Together with reference TRBV11-2 and TRBJ1-2, the CDR3 gives the full variable domain: EAGVAQSPRYKIIEKRQSVAFWCNPISGHATLYWYQQILGQGPKLLIQFQNNGVVDDSQLPKDRFSAERLKGVDSTLKIQPAKLEDSAVYLCASSPSLGQPKGYTFGSGTRLTVV.

This chain joins TRBV11-2 and TRBJ2-3; TRBD2 agrees at 11 bases. Germline V gene sequence: CDR1 SGHAT, CDR2 FQNNGV. V shed 1 base and J 0 bases; nucleotides not matched to a gene: 3. The CDR3 runs to 17 residues. Here the CDR3 DNA reads TGTGCCAGCAGCTTAGGGACTAGCGGGTTTAGCACAGATACGCAGTATTTT. Its protein product is CASSLGTSGFSTDTQYF.

The chain combines TRBV5-6 with TRBJ2-7; 12 positions agree with TRBD1. V shed 1 base, J shed 7 bases, and the junction held 6 bases outside the gene matches. Germline loops: CDR1 SGHDT, CDR2 YYEEEE. This CDR3 region has 15 residues. CDR3: CASSLTGQGAGEQYF. For the CDR3, the DNA is TGTGCCAGCAGCTTGACGGGACAGGGGGCTGGAGAGCAGTACTTC.

This chain connects TRBV5-1 to TRBJ2-3, with 7 bases matching TRBD2. The CDR3 has 16 residues. The ends lost 2 bases at V and 2 bases at J; junction bases unmatched: 8. CDR1 and CDR2 (germline): SGHRS, YFSETQ. CDR3 nucleotide sequence: TGCGCCAGCAGCTTTGTAGCGGGCGGGCTCACAGATACGCAGTATTTT. Translation gives CASSFVAGGLTDTQYF.

The chain uses TRBV6-5 and TRBJ1-2; 9 bases are a match to TRBD1. Germline lookup yields CDR1 MNHEY and CDR2 SVGAGI. Germline trimming cut 5 bases from V and 8 bases from J; bases unmatched to any gene: 6. The CDR3 runs 13 residues. CDR3 in DNA: TGTGCCAGCAGTGACCGGGACAGGGCCGGCTACACCTTC. Residues: CASSDRDRAGYTF.